Sequencing of this T cell receptor beta chain was carried out in a study of shared clonotypes between healthy human individuals. Study findings and constraints: Around 5% was the fraction of naive CD4 clonotypes found shared across several donors. As a rule, naive subsets had a larger estimated richness than memory subsets.

As concerns this clone: No antigen is known for it.

Using immunoSEQ multiplex PCR, the repertoire was profiled, and TCRdb retains in-frame clones only, with some absent. The sample contains about 2.3 million clones, 93% of which appear only once. This CDR3 has 15 amino acids. V shed 5 bases and J shed 5 bases, with 18 bases lying between them. CDR1 and CDR2 (germline): MDHEN, SYDVKM. V is TRBV28 and J is TRBJ1-1; perhaps TRBD1 as D (5 bases). This TCR came from a young man in good health. Some clones in this sample may be carry-over from other donors' samples. The sample consisted of naive CD4+ T cells from PBMCs. The subset: CD45RA+ positively selected. CDR3 sequence: CASSPPRAGVTEAFF. DNA of the CDR3: TGTGCCAGCAGTCCACCTCGGGCGGGGGTTACTGAAGCTTTCTTT.